Listed below are T cell receptor beta chains from one sample, sequenced in a study of T cells in Graves' hyperthyroidism and ophthalmopathy. TCRdb ran MiXCR on the multiplex PCR reads and lists one entry per CDR3 protein. The profile shows approximately 510,000 distinct CDR3 sequences, 40% to 55% of them singletons. Sequenced material: peripheral blood or thyroid tissue (not recorded which). The receptors shown here come from an adult woman with Graves' disease, either hyperthyroidism or ophthalmopathy (not recorded which). The CDR3 runs from the conserved cysteine through the conserved F or W. Fields, in order: clone size, V gene, J gene, D gene, CDR3 DNA, CDR3 protein. A D gene is named only where the DNA matches it firmly. Expanded clones are given a class, and other clones once, few, many or no size at all.

>-|TRBV29-1|TRBJ2-7|TRBD1
TGCAGCGCGCCGGGACAGGGAGAACACGAGCAGTACTTC
CSAPGQGEHEQYF
>many|TRBV20-1|TRBJ1-5|-
TGCAGTGCTAGAGAAGAGAGTAGACTCAATCAGCCCCAGCATTTT
CSAREESRLNQPQHF
>-|TRBV12-3/TRBV12-4|TRBJ1-1|-
TGTGCCAGCAGTTTAGCGCAAGGCAGGGGACCAGCTTTCTTT
CASSLAQGRGPAFF
>many|TRBV19|TRBJ1-2|-
TGTGCCAGTAGTATGACAGCAGCTAACTATGGCTACACCTTC
CASSMTAANYGYTF
>few|TRBV7-6|TRBJ1-2|-
TGTGCCAGCAGCTTATCGGGGGCCCAGGACTATGGCTACACCTTC
CASSLSGAQDYGYTF
>once|TRBV2|TRBJ1-3|TRBD1
TGTGCCAGCAACCGGGACAGGGGCAGTGGAAACACCATGTATTTT
CASNRDRGSGNTMYF
>-|TRBV12-3/TRBV12-4|TRBJ2-5|TRBD2
TGTGCCAGCAAGTCGGGAGGGGGGAAGACCCAGTACTTC
CASKSGGGKTQYF
>-|TRBV7-2|TRBJ1-4|-
TGTGCCAGCAGCTTAAAGCCTGGCGACCTTGGGAAACTGTTTTTT
CASSLKPGDLGKLFF
>-|TRBV7-6|TRBJ1-1|-
TGTGCCACCAAAGACAGCGATATTGAAGCTTTCTTT
CATKDSDIEAFF
>-|TRBV7-8|TRBJ2-2|-
TGTGCCAGCAGCGCCACAGGGGGGGGGTCGACCGGGGAGCTGTTTTTT
CASSATGGGSTGELFF
>-|TRBV9|TRBJ1-2|-
TGTGCCAGCAGCGTAGGGGATGGGGGCGGCTATGGCTACACCTTC
CASSVGDGGGYGYTF
>many|TRBV20-1|TRBJ1-1|TRBD1
TGCAGTGCTAGACAGGGGGCGCTGGGGAACACTGAAGCTTTCTTT
CSARQGALGNTEAFF
>few|TRBV5-6|TRBJ2-5|TRBD2
TGTGCCAGCAGCTTTGGGGGGAGGGCGGAGGCCCAGTACTTC
CASSFGGRAEAQYF
>few|TRBV7-2|TRBJ2-2|TRBD2
TGTGCCAGCAGCTTATTTTCGCTAGCGGGACCAGGGGAGCTGTTTTTT
CASSLFSLAGPGELFF
>many|TRBV7-9|TRBJ1-4|-
TGTGCCAGCAGCCTCGGGACTCAGAATGAAAAACTGTTTTTT
CASSLGTQNEKLFF
>-|TRBV19|TRBJ1-5|-
TGTGCCAGTAGTACCCTTGGACTAGCGGGAGCCTACGAGCATTTT
CASSTLGLAGAYEHF
>many|TRBV24-1|TRBJ1-1|-
TGTGCCACCAGTGATTTTCCCAACACTGAAGCTTTCTTT
CATSDFPNTEAFF
>many|TRBV6-2/TRBV6-3|TRBJ1-2|TRBD1
TGTGCCAGCAGCCCAAGGGACAGTAACTATGGCTACACCTTC
CASSPRDSNYGYTF
>once|TRBV20-1|TRBJ2-5|-
TGCAGTCCATGGCGGCGCGGAGAGACCCAGTACTTC
CSPWRRGETQYF
>few|TRBV29-1|TRBJ1-3|-
TGCAGCGTCAAACCAAGGACTGGAAACACCATATATTTT
CSVKPRTGNTIYF
>many|TRBV29-1|TRBJ2-2|TRBD2
TGCAGCGCAACTGGACTAGCGGGAGCCCTGAACACCGGGGAGCTGTTTTTT
CSATGLAGALNTGELFF
>many|TRBV24-1|TRBJ2-7|TRBD2
TGTGCCACCAGTGATTCTAGCGGAAGCACCTACGAGCAGTACTTC
CATSDSSGSTYEQYF
>many|TRBV29-1|TRBJ2-5|TRBD2
TGCAGCGTTGGGGCTAGCGGTCAAGAGACCCAGTACTTC
CSVGASGQETQYF
>-|TRBV20-1|TRBJ2-1|-
TGCAGTGCTTACTGGACTATTAGCGATGAGCAGTTCTTC
CSAYWTISDEQFF